These 15 T cell receptor beta chains came from one sample sequenced in a study of technical replicates of blood from a handful of donors. The table came from immunoSEQ multiplex PCR; TCRdb's copy has only in-frame clones and leaves some out. The sample holds 80,000 to 100,000 clones, approximately 96% seen once. Sequenced sample: T cells isolated from PBMCs. Receptor source: a human donor in good health.

V usage is TRBV11-3 and J usage is TRBJ1-4; D is ambiguous. CDR3 size: 15 residues. Trimming removed 0 bases at V and 7 bases at J, with 12 bases between. Germline CDR1 SGHNT, CDR2 YENEEA. CDR3 residues: CASSLDPSRGEKLFF. The CDR3 DNA is TGTGCCAGCAGCTTAGATCCCAGTAGAGGTGAAAAACTGTTTTTT.

The chain uses TRBV30 and TRBJ2-7; 12 bases align to TRBD1. Germline CDR1 is GTSNPN and CDR2 is SVGIG (reference sequence). This CDR3 contains 17 residues. V gave up 4 bases and J gave up 1 base; unmatched junction bases: 11. CDR3 loop: CAWNKGTGGQRSYEQYF. The CDR3 DNA reads as TGTGCCTGGAATAAGGGGACAGGGGGCCAACGTTCCTACGAGCAGTACTTC.

The chain recombines TRBV28 with TRBJ1-1; tentatively, D is TRBD1 (5 bases). Trimming left V 3 bases short and J 0 bases short, with 14 bases between. Germline CDR1 MDHEN, CDR2 SYDVKM. This CDR3 has 16 residues. The CDR3 region is CASSFSGDLVNTEAFF. Here the CDR3 DNA reads TGTGCCAGCAGTTTTTCGGGGGATCTCGTGAACACTGAAGCTTTCTTT.

V and J are TRBV9 and TRBJ2-3; 7 bases are a match to TRBD2. Germline CDR1 SGDLS, CDR2 YYNGEE. V shed 4 bases, J shed 6 bases, and the junction held 11 bases outside the gene matches. This CDR3 comprises 15 residues. CDR3 loop: CASSPAGTIGDTQYF. DNA of the CDR3: TGTGCCAGCAGCCCAGCGGGGACCATTGGGGATACGCAGTATTTT.

The chain recombines TRBV29-1 with TRBJ2-5; maybe TRBD2 (5 bases). CDR1 is SQVTM and CDR2 is ANQGSEA in the germline V gene. Trimming cost V 3 bases and J 4 bases, with 9 bases left between them. The CDR3 is made up of 12 amino acids. In DNA form, the CDR3 reads TGCAGCGTTGAGAGAGGGTTAGAGACCCAGTACTTC. Protein product: CSVERGLETQYF.

The chain recombines TRBV23-1 with TRBJ2-7; 7 bases align to TRBD1. TRBV23-1 is classed as an ORF, of uncertain function. The trim removed 6 bases at V and 7 bases at J, leaving 6 bases unmatched. CDR3 length: 12 amino acids. The CDR3 region is CASSRRTGEQYF. DNA for the CDR3: TGCGCCAGCAGCCGGAGGACAGGAGAGCAGTACTTC.

This rearrangement joins TRBV9 to TRBJ1-2; maybe TRBD1 (6 bases). The CDR3 has 16 residues. Trimming left V 0 bases short and J 5 bases short, with 17 bases between. From germline, CDR1 is SGDLS and CDR2 YYNGEE. This CDR3 reads CASSVDPPGVDYGYTF. The CDR3 DNA reads as TGTGCCAGCAGCGTAGACCCCCCAGGGGTGGATTATGGCTACACCTTC.

The genes are TRBV27 and TRBJ2-7; D is unresolved. This CDR3 spans 13 amino acids. Germline CDR1 is MNHEY and CDR2 is SMNVEV (reference sequence). V lost 2 bases and J 0 bases, leaving 5 bases between the germline ends. The CDR3 nucleotides are TGTGCCAGCAGTTTAGGGCGCTCCTACGAGCAGTACTTC. Protein: CASSLGRSYEQYF.

This clone was recorded once. The V call is TRBV7-9, the J call TRBJ2-7; 9 bases are shared with TRBD1. In germline, CDR1 is SEHNR, CDR2 FQNEAQ (reference sequence). V shed 2 bases and J 4 bases; nucleotides not matched to a gene: 9. The length of the CDR3 is 16 residues. The chain's CDR3 is CASSLSSGQGFYEQYF. DNA of the CDR3: TGTGCCAGCAGCTTATCCTCGGGACAGGGTTTTTACGAGCAGTACTTC.

The V call is TRBV7-2, the J call TRBJ2-3, with D possibly being TRBD2 (6 bases). This CDR3 is 13 amino acids long. Trimming cost V 7 bases and J 6 bases, with 14 bases left between them. The V gene's germline CDR1 is SGHTA and CDR2 FQGNSA. CDR3: CASTGAVTDTQYF. Written as DNA, the CDR3 is TGTGCCAGCACGGGAGCGGTAACTGATACGCAGTATTTT.

The chain combines TRBV7-2 with TRBJ2-3; TRBD1 might be the D (5 bases). V was clipped by 4 bases and J by 0 bases, with 8 bases between them. CDR1 is SGHTA, CDR2 FQGNSA, per germline. This CDR3 is built from 14 residues. CDR3 in DNA: TGTGCCAGCAGCTCAGGGATAAGCACAGATACGCAGTATTTT. Protein: CASSSGISTDTQYF.

This clone appeared a few times. This chain joins TRBV27 and TRBJ1-1, with TRBD1 identical over 7 bases. This CDR3 contains 14 residues. CDR1 and CDR2 (germline): MNHEY, SMNVEV (reference sequence). With 2 bases clipped from V and 1 base from J, the junction kept 1 base outside the gene matches. The CDR3 sequence: CASSLNRGNTEAFF. The CDR3 DNA sequence: TGTGCCAGCAGTTTAAACAGGGGGAACACTGAAGCTTTCTTT.

This chain connects TRBV2 to TRBJ2-1, with 8 bases lining up with TRBD2. The CDR3 sequence is 17 residues long. Germline lookup yields CDR1 SNHLY and CDR2 FYNNEI. Trimming removed 4 bases from V and 0 bases from J; junction bases left unmatched: 8. The CDR3 here is CASSGTNSGASYNEQFF. In DNA form, the CDR3 reads TGTGCCAGCAGTGGGACAAATAGCGGGGCCTCCTACAATGAGCAGTTCTTC.

The chain employs TRBV28 and TRBJ2-4, with 9 bases aligning to TRBD2. Germline values: CDR1 MDHEN, CDR2 SYDVKM. The CDR3 loop spans 17 amino acids. The V gene end was trimmed by 5 bases and the J gene end by 5 bases; junction bases not matched to a gene: 13. CDR3: CASSLGLALDSENIQYF. CDR3 DNA: TGTGCCAGCAGTCTGGGACTAGCACTTGATTCGGAAAACATTCAGTACTTC. The whole variable domain, remainder taken from reference TRBV28 and TRBJ2-4, is DVKVTQSSRYLVKRTGEKVFLECVQDMDHENMFWYRQDPGLGLRLIYFSYDVKMKEKGDIPEGYSVSREKKERFSLILESASTNQTSMYLCASSLGLALDSENIQYFGAGTRLSVL.

A single count supports this clone. The chain is built from TRBV19 and TRBJ1-5; D gene uncertain. Trimming took 5 bases from V and 6 from J, leaving 11 bases between them. The CDR3 runs 13 residues. Germline V gene sequence: CDR1 LNHDA, CDR2 SQIVND (reference sequence). DNA for the CDR3: TGTGCCAGTAGTGGGCAGGCAGGTCAGCCCCAGCATTTT. Translated: CASSGQAGQPQHF.